This record covers a single TCR beta chain. The antigen remains undetermined. This record comes from a study of blood T cells in healthy people across ages. V was trimmed by 6 bases and J by 0 bases, leaving 14 bases between them. This CDR3 has 15 amino acids. The germline V gene has CDR1 MNHNY and CDR2 SVGAGI (reference sequence). Through a sample-barcoded 5' primer and a J-beta primer mix, a second PCR was run for 7 to 11 cycles. MiXCR, applied by TCRdb to the 5' RACE reads, yields one record per CDR3 protein. The table has approximately 1,000,000 distinct CDR3 sequences, 35% to 40% seen once; the top ten hold under 15%. Overall study findings and caveats: Older age coincided with a roughly linear decline in TCR beta diversity per million T cells.

The sample comprised blood. The TCR was taken from a man aged 18 to 29 in good health. V usage is TRBV6-6 and J usage is TRBJ1-2; tentatively, D is TRBD1 (5 bases). The CDR3 loop is CASSAGTEPNYGYTF. Here the CDR3 DNA reads TGTGCCAGCAGCGCCGGGACGGAGCCTAACTATGGCTACACCTTC.